The 13 T cell receptor beta chains below were found in one sample sequenced in a study of identical twins. TCRdb recomputed calls from the 5' RACE reads with MiXCR, one row per CDR3 protein. The sample lists 250,000 or so distinct CDR3 sequences, 7.5% occurring once. The data were also submitted as part of a second study, on yellow fever vaccine responses in identical twins.

Material for sequencing was CD8+ T cells sorted from blood. Every receptor here comes from a woman aged 18-30 years in good health.

The chain recombines TRBV6-5 with TRBJ1-1, with 7 bases matching TRBD1. The CDR3 has 18 residues. CDR1 and CDR2 (germline): MNHEY, SVGAGI. Trimming cost V 2 bases and J 0 bases; bases outside gene matches: 12. The CDR3 here is CASSYGFGTDKMNTEAFF. For the CDR3, the DNA is TGTGCCAGCAGTTACGGATTTGGGACAGACAAAATGAACACTGAAGCTTTCTTT.

J is TRBJ2-2 and V is TRBV28; 8 bases are shared with TRBD1. Germline CDR1 is MDHEN and CDR2 is SYDVKM. The ends lost 3 bases at V and 3 bases at J; junction bases unmatched: 12. This CDR3 has 18 residues. The CDR3 here is CASSFHQDREADTGELFF. CDR3 coding DNA: TGTGCCAGCAGTTTTCACCAGGACAGGGAGGCGGACACCGGGGAGCTGTTTTTT. Combining the CDR3 with reference TRBV28 and TRBJ2-2 gives the whole variable domain DVKVTQSSRYLVKRTGEKVFLECVQDMDHENMFWYRQDPGLGLRLIYFSYDVKMKEKGDIPEGYSVSREKKERFSLILESASTNQTSMYLCASSFHQDREADTGELFFGEGSRLTVL.

This clonotype was counted a few times. The CDR3 reads CARGTDENIQYF. The CDR3 bases are TGTGCCAGGGGCACAGATGAAAACATTCAGTACTTC. This rearrangement joins TRBV2 to TRBJ2-4; D is ambiguous. The CDR3 runs to 12 residues. Germline V lookup: CDR1 SNHLY, CDR2 FYNNEI. V lost 9 bases, J lost 5 bases, and 11 bases lay in between.

This clonotype was seen repeatedly, ten times or more. The chain combines TRBV10-2 with TRBJ2-7; no definite D call. V was cut by 2 bases and J by 0 bases, with 5 bases left in between. The CDR3 loop spans 13 amino acids. Germline V gene lookup returns CDR1 WSHSY and CDR2 SAAADI. Here the CDR3 reads CASSERSSYEQYV. In DNA, the CDR3 is TGCGCCAGCAGTGAGAGGTCCTCCTACGAGCAGTACGTC.

The chain joins TRBV7-2 to TRBJ2-7; TRBD2 is a possible D gene (8 bases). The CDR3 runs 16 residues. The V gene lost 5 bases and the J gene lost 2 bases, with 19 bases spanning the gap. Germline CDR1 is SGHTA and CDR2 is FQGNSA. The CDR3 reads CASSPEGAGGAYEQYF. The CDR3 DNA sequence: TGTGCCAGCAGCCCCGAGGGGGCGGGAGGCGCCTACGAGCAGTACTTC. Variable domain in full (rest from reference TRBV7-2 and TRBJ2-7): GAGVSQSPSNKVTEKGKDVELRCDPISGHTALYWYRQSLGQGLEFLIYFQGNSAPDKSGLPSDRFSAERTGGSVSTLTIQRTQQEDSAVYLCASSPEGAGGAYEQYFGPGTRLTVT.

The V and J genes are TRBV4-1 and TRBJ2-7; TRBD1 matches 9 bases. After removal of 0 bases from V and 2 bases from J, the junction contained 2 bases not matched to a gene. The CDR3 has 15 amino acids. Germline CDR1 and CDR2: MGHRA and YSYEKL. The CDR3 nucleotides read TGCGCCAGCAGCCAAGAAGGGACAGGGCCCTACGAGCAGTACTTC. It codes for CASSQEGTGPYEQYF.

This clonotype was seen a few times. The chain has TRBV2 and TRBJ2-6; D gene unclear. The V gene lost 8 bases and the J gene lost 0 bases, with 11 bases spanning the gap. In germline, CDR1 is SNHLY, CDR2 FYNNEI. This CDR3 is built from 15 residues. The CDR3 sequence is CASGVRVSGANVLTF. As DNA, the CDR3 is TGTGCCAGCGGGGTAAGGGTCTCTGGGGCCAACGTCCTGACTTTC.

This clonotype came up a few times. This chain joins TRBV7-9 and TRBJ1-4, with no clear D. The CDR3 spans 15 residues. Germline CDR1 is SEHNR and CDR2 is FQNEAQ (reference sequence). The V and J ends lost 5 bases and 5 bases respectively, with 15 bases between them. The CDR3: CASSALGSRNEKLFF. The CDR3 nucleotides are TGTGCCAGCAGCGCCCTCGGGTCCCGGAATGAAAAACTGTTTTTT.

The V call is TRBV6-5, the J call TRBJ2-7; 12 bases line up with TRBD1. CDR3 length: 17 residues. Germline V gene sequence: CDR1 MNHEY, CDR2 SVGAGI. V was pared by 2 bases and J by 6 bases, with 11 bases of the junction left unmatched. Here the CDR3 DNA reads TGTGCCAGCAGTTACCCCGGCCGGGACAGGGGGCCAAGCGAGCAGTACGTC. Its protein is CASSYPGRDRGPSEQYV.

J is TRBJ2-7 and V is TRBV9; TRBD1 matches 9 bases. V shed 4 bases and J 5 bases; nucleotides not matched to a gene: 10. The germline V gene encodes CDR1 SGDLS and CDR2 YYNGEE. The CDR3 has 15 amino acids. CDR3 DNA: TGTGCCAGCAGCACCGGGACAGGGAGGTTTAACGAGCAGTACTTC. Translating gives CASSTGTGRFNEQYF.

The sample holds many counts of this clonotype. V is TRBV12-3 or TRBV12-4 and J is TRBJ2-1; 11 bases are shared with TRBD2. With 6 bases clipped from V and 5 bases from J, the junction kept 15 bases outside the gene matches. CDR3 length: 18 amino acids. The DNA of the CDR3 is TGTGCCAGCAGCCATTATCATATAGCGGGAGGGAATGACAATGAGCAGTTCTTC. It is translated as CASSHYHIAGGNDNEQFF.

This sequence joins TRBV6-1 and TRBJ2-7, with 13 bases lining up with TRBD2. The junction had 6 bases not matched to a gene; V was cut back by 6 bases and J by 4 bases. The CDR3 is made up of 15 amino acids. In germline, CDR1 is MNHNS, CDR2 SASEGT. The CDR3 sequence is CASSPLLAGGYEQYF. CDR3 nucleotides: TGTGCCAGCAGCCCCCTACTAGCGGGAGGGTACGAGCAGTACTTC.

Only a few counts were recorded for this clonotype. The chain links TRBV15 to TRBJ2-3; D unresolved. The germline V gene encodes CDR1 LNHNV and CDR2 YYDKDF (reference sequence). V was trimmed by 0 bases and J by 4 bases, leaving 14 bases between them. This CDR3 has 16 amino acids. The CDR3 bases are TGTGCCACCAGCAGAGATTTTACGGTCTCCGCAGATACGCAGTATTTT. Its protein product is CATSRDFTVSADTQYF.